Reported below is one T cell receptor (beta chain). This specimen comes from a study of T cell changes during pregnancy in multiple sclerosis. Some clones are missing from TCRdb's copy, which holds only in-frame ones; the method was immunoSEQ multiplex PCR. The profile shows around 74,000 clones, about 85% of them singletons. J gave up 0 bases and V 0 bases, and 0 bases lay outside the gene matches. This CDR3 is 15 amino acids long. The V gene's germline CDR1 is GTSNPN and CDR2 SVGIG (reference sequence). Material: peripheral blood, obtained before pregnancy. The chain joins TRBV30 to TRBJ2-3; 10 bases align to TRBD2. This clonotype originated in a female donor with multiple sclerosis, enrolled in a pregnancy study. The CDR3 here is CAWSVLAGSTDTQYF. CDR3 DNA sequence: TGTGCCTGGAGTGTACTAGCGGGGAGCACAGATACGCAGTATTTT.